The 23 T cell receptor beta chains given below trace back to one sample, sequenced in a study of cytomegalovirus exposure and HLA in healthy donors. The PCR made use of 60 Vbeta and 13 Jbeta primers. Using immunoSEQ multiplex PCR, the repertoire was profiled, and TCRdb retains in-frame clones only, with some absent. The repertoire holds 130,000 to 150,000 clones, with about 74% as singletons. The specimen was PBMCs. These receptor sequences come from a man between 18 and 29 years old in good health and CMV-seropositive.

This chain links TRBV6-1 with TRBJ2-5; D gene ambiguous. The DNA end lines up better with TRBJ2-7; the J call may be wrong. In germline, CDR1 is MNHNS, CDR2 SASEGT. The CDR3 covers 14 residues. The CDR3 region has the DNA TGTGCCAGCAGTGAGTCCCGATACTCCTACGAGCAGTACTTC. Protein: CASSESRYSYEQYF.

The chain is built from TRBV9 and TRBJ1-2; D is unresolved. Germline V gene data show CDR1 as SGDLS and CDR2 as YYNGEE. V was shortened by 6 bases and J by 7 bases, with 16 bases between the two germline ends. This CDR3 has 13 residues. The CDR3: CASTAYGSGGYTF. DNA of the CDR3: TGTGCCAGCACCGCGTACGGATCAGGTGGCTACACCTTC. Variable domain in full (rest from reference TRBV9 and TRBJ1-2): DSGVTQTPKHLITATGQRVTLRCSPRSGDLSVYWYQQSLDQGLQFLIQYYNGEERAKGNILERFSAQQFPDLHSELNLSSLELGDSALYFCASTAYGSGGYTFGSGTRLTVV.

The chain combines TRBV7-8 with TRBJ1-2, with 8 bases fitting TRBD1. In germline, CDR1 is SGHVS, CDR2 FQNEAQ. The CDR3 has 16 residues. V lost 1 base to trimming and J lost 2 bases; unmatched junction nucleotides: 6. The CDR3, as DNA: TGTGCCAGCAGCTTAGGCTACAGGGGGGAGAACTATGGCTACACCTTC. Its translation is CASSLGYRGENYGYTF.

V gene TRBV28 combines with J gene TRBJ1-5; D unclear. Trimming pared 5 bases from V and 2 bases from J, leaving 13 bases between. Germline loops: CDR1 MDHEN, CDR2 SYDVKM. CDR3 length: 15 amino acids. This CDR3 reads CASSPLTGGNQPQHF. CDR3 DNA: TGTGCCAGCAGTCCCCTCACCGGAGGCAATCAGCCCCAGCATTTT.

The J gene is TRBJ2-2, the V gene TRBV7-2; D might be TRBD2 (6 bases). CDR3 length: 15 residues. The germline gives CDR1 SGHTA, CDR2 FQGNSA. V was shortened by 7 bases and J by 4 bases, with 16 bases between the two germline ends. In DNA, the CDR3 is TGTGCCAGCATGCCTCGGGGGACGAGCACCGGGGAGCTGTTTTTT. Residues: CASMPRGTSTGELFF.

This chain connects TRBV21-1 to TRBJ2-1; TRBD1 was called by the table and not checked on the DNA. TRBV21-1 is a pseudogene. CDR3 length equals 17 residues. The CDR3 DNA reads as TGTGCCAGCAGCAAACTAATCGGGACAGGGGCCTACAATGAGCAGTTCTTC. It is translated as CASSKLIGTGAYNEQFF.

This chain joins TRBV28 and TRBJ1-5, with TRBD1 matching 9 bases. Germline lookup yields CDR1 MDHEN and CDR2 SYDVKM. CDR3 length: 22 residues. V dropped 5 bases and J dropped 15; count of bases not matched to a gene: 38. CDR3 bases: TGTGCCAGCAGTCCAATCCTAAACGCGGGACAGGGCGTATTTCGGGTCTTGCCACATTCGCATTTT. Translating it yields CASSPILNAGQGVFRVLPHSHF.

V usage is TRBV19 and J usage is TRBJ2-3, with D possibly being TRBD1 (6 bases). The CDR3 runs to 15 residues. V dropped 4 bases and J dropped 1 base, with 12 bases sitting between them. The germline V gene encodes CDR1 LNHDA and CDR2 SQIVND (reference sequence). Here the CDR3 DNA reads TGTGCCAGTAGTAAGTCAGGGGCGCGCACAGATACGCAGTATTTT. It specifies CASSKSGARTDTQYF.

The sample holds a few counts of this clone. The chain joins TRBV10-3 to TRBJ1-1, with 9 bases matching TRBD1. CDR3 length equals 14 residues. V was pared by 5 bases and J by 2 bases, with 3 bases of the junction left unmatched. Germline CDR1 reads ENHRY; CDR2 reads SYGVKD. CDR3 DNA sequence: TGTGCCATCAGTCTACAGGGGGCAAACACTGAAGCTTTCTTT. Residues: CAISLQGANTEAFF.

The rearrangement uses TRBV9 and TRBJ1-5, with TRBD1 matching over 8 bases. With 0 bases clipped from V and 0 bases from J, the junction kept 2 bases outside the gene matches. The CDR3 runs to 16 residues. The germline gives CDR1 SGDLS, CDR2 YYNGEE. CDR3 in amino acids: CASSVVDRVSNQPQHF. CDR3 coding DNA: TGTGCCAGCAGCGTAGTGGACAGGGTTAGCAATCAGCCCCAGCATTTT.

This rearrangement joins TRBV5-5 to TRBJ1-5; tentative D call: TRBD1 (5 bases). Between the trimmed V and J ends, which lost 4 bases and 6 bases, there was a span of 20 bases. The CDR3 length is 16 residues. Germline V lookup: CDR1 SGHKS, CDR2 YYEKEE (reference sequence). Here the CDR3 DNA reads TGTGCCAGCAGCCCGCTCATCAGGGTAGAAGGTCAGCCCCAGCATTTT. This sequence encodes CASSPLIRVEGQPQHF. Full variable domain (remainder filled in from reference TRBV5-5 and TRBJ1-5): DAGVTQSPTHLIKTRGQQVTLRCSPISGHKSVSWYQQVLGQGPQFIFQYYEKEERGRGNFPDRFSARQFPNYSSELNVNALLLGDSALYLCASSPLIRVEGQPQHFGDGTRLSIL.

In its sample, this clone was seen a few times. The chain joins TRBV7-2 to TRBJ2-1, with 13 bases fitting TRBD2. The CDR3 length is 17 residues. J was trimmed by 5 bases and V by 3 bases; bases with no gene match: 7. CDR1 is SGHTA and CDR2 is FQGNSA in the germline V gene. The CDR3 reads CASSLVRTSGGNNEQFF. For the CDR3, the DNA is TGTGCCAGCAGCTTGGTTAGGACTAGCGGGGGCAACAATGAGCAGTTCTTC. Variable domain in full (rest from reference TRBV7-2 and TRBJ2-1): GAGVSQSPSNKVTEKGKDVELRCDPISGHTALYWYRQSLGQGLEFLIYFQGNSAPDKSGLPSDRFSAERTGGSVSTLTIQRTQQEDSAVYLCASSLVRTSGGNNEQFFGPGTRLTVL.

This clone appeared once. V gene TRBV4-3 combines with J gene TRBJ2-1, with 16 bases aligning to TRBD2. Germline trimming cut 3 bases from V and 5 bases from J; bases unmatched to any gene: 4. Germline-derived CDR1 and CDR2 are LGHNA and YSLEER. The CDR3 runs to 17 residues. The CDR3 DNA reads as TGCGCCAGCAGCCAGGCGGGACTAGCGGGGGGGGACAATGAGCAGTTCTTC. It encodes CASSQAGLAGGDNEQFF.

There are a few counts of this clone. V usage is TRBV7-8 and J usage is TRBJ2-5; TRBD2 matches 9 bases. Germline V lookup: CDR1 SGHVS, CDR2 FQNEAQ. This CDR3 is built from 15 residues. V lost 0 bases to trimming and J lost 4 bases; unmatched junction nucleotides: 3. The CDR3 region is CASSLARGGAETQYF. For the CDR3, the DNA is TGTGCCAGCAGCTTAGCGCGGGGGGGCGCAGAGACCCAGTACTTC.

The CDR3 DNA is TGTGCCAGCAGCGTACAGGGGGCCAATGAAGCTTTCTTT. Protein sequence: CASSVQGANEAFF. J is TRBJ1-1 and V is TRBV25-1; 9 nucleotides line up with TRBD1. The CDR3 totals 13 residues. Germline loops: CDR1 MGHDK, CDR2 SYGVNS. Trimming removed 6 bases from V and 7 bases from J; junction bases left unmatched: 6.

The J gene is TRBJ2-7, the V gene TRBV29-1; TRBD1 might be the D (6 bases). The germline V gene has CDR1 SQVTM and CDR2 ANQGSEA. V was clipped by 7 bases and J by 0 bases, with 19 bases between them. The CDR3 contains 15 residues. The CDR3 spells CSAQGGDTSSYEQYF. CDR3 nucleotide sequence: TGCAGCGCCCAGGGTGGGGACACAAGCTCCTACGAGCAGTACTTC.

This chain links TRBV5-8 with TRBJ2-1, with D possibly being TRBD2 (7 bases). The CDR3 has 16 residues. Germline V gives CDR1 SGHTS, CDR2 YDEGEE. The V and J ends lost 4 bases and 1 base respectively, with 15 bases between them. The CDR3, as DNA: TGTGCCAGCAGCGGACGGGGGGCCGCATCCTACAATGAGCAGTTCTTC. This translates into CASSGRGAASYNEQFF. The full variable domain, its missing parts supplied by reference TRBV5-8 and TRBJ2-1, is EAGVTQSPTHLIKTRGQQATLRCSPISGHTSVYWYQQALGLGLQFLLWYDEGEERNRGNFPPRFSGRQFPNYSSELNVNALELEDSALYLCASSGRGAASYNEQFFGPGTRLTVL.

The chain has TRBV5-4 and TRBJ2-5; the match to TRBD1 covers 10 bases. CDR1 SGHNT and CDR2 YYREEE come from the germline V gene (reference sequence). The CDR3 runs 13 residues. Trimming removed 6 bases from V and 2 bases from J; junction bases left unmatched: 1. This CDR3 is CASTGQGQETQYF. Written as DNA, the CDR3 is TGTGCCAGCACGGGACAGGGGCAAGAGACCCAGTACTTC.

The rearrangement links TRBV27 to TRBJ2-7, with 10 nucleotides matching TRBD1. The germline V gene encodes CDR1 MNHEY and CDR2 SMNVEV (reference sequence). This CDR3 contains 14 residues. V was pared by 10 bases and J by 2 bases, with 8 bases of the junction left unmatched. CDR3 residues: CATSRDRGTYEQYF. The CDR3 region has the DNA TGTGCCACCTCCCGGGACAGGGGTACCTACGAGCAGTACTTC.

The chain recombines TRBV29-1 with TRBJ2-7, with 7 bases matching TRBD1. The germline V gene has CDR1 SQVTM and CDR2 ANQGSEA. The CDR3 is made up of 13 amino acids. After removal of 7 bases from V and 2 bases from J, the junction contained 8 bases not matched to a gene. In nucleotides, the CDR3 is TGCAGCGCTTATACAGGGGCACCCTACGAGCAGTACTTC. Translation: CSAYTGAPYEQYF.

The chain uses TRBV7-3 and TRBJ2-3; TRBD1 might be the D (6 bases). The CDR3 runs to 15 residues. V was cut by 2 bases and J by 1 base, with 10 bases left in between. From germline, CDR1 is SGHTA and CDR2 FQGTGA. CDR3 bases: TGTGCCAGCAGCTTAGGGGCAGGGGGCACAGATACGCAGTATTTT. As protein: CASSLGAGGTDTQYF.

The rearrangement uses TRBV5-1 and TRBJ2-2; 7 nucleotides align to TRBD2. Germline V lookup: CDR1 SGHRS, CDR2 YFSETQ. CDR3 length: 14 residues. The V and J ends lost 1 base and 5 bases, in that order; junction bases with no gene match: 2. Here the CDR3 DNA reads TGCGCCAGCAGCTTGATCGGGGGGACCGGGGAGCTGTTTTTT. It yields the protein CASSLIGGTGELFF.

V gene TRBV30 combines with J gene TRBJ2-7; tentatively, D is TRBD2 (5 bases). The germline CDR1 and CDR2 sequences are GTSNPN and SVGIG (reference sequence). CDR3 length equals 13 residues. Deletions cut 6 bases from V and 6 bases from J, with 18 bases between. The CDR3: CACQSTTTAEQYF. Written as DNA, the CDR3 is TGTGCCTGCCAATCGACTACCACCGCCGAGCAGTACTTC.